These T cell receptor beta chains were read from a single sample in a study of regulatory T cells in long-lasting Graves disease. TCRdb used MiXCR to reprocess the multiplex PCR reads, holding one entry per CDR3 protein. The repertoire consists of some 250,000 distinct CDR3 sequences, with approximately 20% occurring once and the leading ten covering roughly 23%. Source: peripheral blood mononuclear cells (PBMCs), taken at new diagnosis, from a patient treated with antithyroid drugs. The receptors stem from a female donor with Graves disease. Both conserved end residues are part of each CDR3. D genes are given only for firm matches. The size of a clone is reported for some rows only, either as once, few or many, or as a class for expanded clones.

>TRBJ2-5|TRBV5-1|NA|TRBD2
TGCGCCAGCAAGTTACTAGCGGGAGACCAAGAGACCCAGTACTTC
CASKLLAGDQETQYF
>TRBJ1-5|TRBV2|many|NA
TGTGCCAGCAGTGGGGACGTAGATCAGCCCCAGCATTTT
CASSGDVDQPQHF
>TRBJ1-2|TRBV29-1|many|NA
TGCAGCGTTGGTGATGCGGTATCTGGCTACACCTTC
CSVGDAVSGYTF
>TRBJ2-3|TRBV6-2/TRBV6-3|NA|NA
TGTACCAGCAGTTTAGGACTGACATACCCAGATACGCAGTATTTT
CTSSLGLTYPDTQYF
>TRBJ2-3|TRBV5-4|NA|NA
TGTGCCAGCAGCTTGGAGGCAGGGACAGATACGCAGTATTTT
CASSLEAGTDTQYF
>TRBJ2-1|TRBV7-3|many|NA
TGTGCCAGCGCTCTAGCGTCCTACAATGAGCAGTTCTTC
CASALASYNEQFF
>TRBJ2-3|TRBV7-9|many|NA
TGTGCCAGCAGCTTAGTAGGCGGGACAAACACAGATACGCAGTATTTT
CASSLVGGTNTDTQYF
>TRBJ2-2|TRBV10-1|NA|NA
TGCGCCAGCCAGGACAGTACGAACACCGGGGAGCTGTTTTTT
CASQDSTNTGELFF
>TRBJ1-2|TRBV20-1|many|NA
TGCAGTGCTAGTTCCGGGGACTATGGCTACACCTTC
CSASSGDYGYTF
>TRBJ1-1|TRBV6-1|many|NA
TGTGCCAGCAAATTGGACGGTATGAACACTGAAGCTTTCTTT
CASKLDGMNTEAFF
>TRBJ1-4|TRBV2|many|NA
TGTGCCAGCAGGGGATCTCTTGCAACTAATGAAAAACTGTTTTTT
CASRGSLATNEKLFF
>TRBJ2-1|TRBV12-3/TRBV12-4|many|TRBD2
TGTGCCAGCAGTTTGCTAGCGGGAGACGGTGAGCAGTTCTTC
CASSLLAGDGEQFF
>TRBJ1-3|TRBV28|many|TRBD1
TGTGCCAGCAGGCAGGGGGCTTCTGGAAACACCATATATTTT
CASRQGASGNTIYF
>TRBJ2-3|TRBV2|NA|TRBD2
TGTGCCAGCGGACTAGCGGGAGCGACAGATACGCAGTATTTT
CASGLAGATDTQYF
>TRBJ1-1|TRBV7-6|many|TRBD1
TGTGCCAGCAGCCACGGACAGGGGAAAGGGGACACTGAAGCTTTCTTT
CASSHGQGKGDTEAFF
>TRBJ2-2|TRBV20-1|many|TRBD2
TGCAGTGCTAGAGATAGGCTAGCGGGAGGGGAGGCGCGGAGCGACACCGGGGAGCTGTTTTTT
CSARDRLAGGEARSDTGELFF
>TRBJ2-4|TRBV6-1|few|TRBD2
TGTGCCAGCAAACGGCTTGATAGCGGGGGGGACATTCAGTACTTC
CASKRLDSGGDIQYF
>TRBJ2-2|TRBV7-8|many|TRBD1
TGTGCCAGCAGCCCGATAAGACAGGGGCTAAGAAAATACACCGGGGAGCTGTTTTTT
CASSPIRQGLRKYTGELFF
>TRBJ1-2|TRBV12-3/TRBV12-4|NA|NA
TGTGCCAGCAGCCTGGGGGAGGGTGGCTATGGCTACACCTTC
CASSLGEGGYGYTF
>TRBJ2-3|TRBV6-1|NA|NA
TGTGCCAGCAGACCGGGACTTAGCACAGATACGCAGTATTTT
CASRPGLSTDTQYF
>TRBJ2-1|TRBV4-1|many|TRBD2
TGCGCCAGCAGCCAAGTTAGCGGGAGGTACAATGAGCAGTTCTTC
CASSQVSGRYNEQFF
>TRBJ1-1|TRBV7-3|NA|NA
TGTGCCAGCAGCTTAAGAAAATTGGGAGGGAGAGACACTGAAGCTTTCTTT
CASSLRKLGGRDTEAFF
>TRBJ2-7|TRBV2|NA|TRBD2
TGTGCCAGCAGTCCGGGACTAGCGGGCTACGAGCAGTACTTC
CASSPGLAGYEQYF